A single sample is the source of the 21 T cell receptor beta chains below, sequenced in a study of CD8 T cells in ankylosing spondylitis (dated by TCRdb to about 2017). Overall study results and their limits: Blood from ankylosing spondylitis patients appeared to be characterized by a TCR beta motif composed of eight highly homologous amino acid variants.

The library was made by 5' RACE. TCRdb names Illumina HiSeq 2500 as the instrument used. The public sequencing data were trimmed at Q25 with fastp and processed into clonotypes with MiXCR by TCRdb, which kept only in-frame beta chains. Here each entry gathers all rows of one CDR3 protein and keeps the most common genes and DNA. The sample contains 500,000 or so distinct CDR3 sequences, approximately 5.3% of them found a single time. The ten largest clones take up around 3.6% of the sample. Their antigens remain unidentified. Source material: blood, either unsorted or a sorted T cell fraction (not recorded which). The receptors come from a male donor with ankylosing spondylitis.

Note on this clonotype: One base away lies a much larger clone, so this may be a sequencing read error. The chain combines TRBV20-1 with TRBJ2-5; D tentatively fits TRBD1 or TRBD2 (5 bases each). CDR3 size: 13 residues. The germline gives CDR1 DFQATT, CDR2 SNEGSKA (reference sequence). CDR3 sequence: CSADDSLGENQYF. In DNA, the CDR3 is TGCAGTGCAGACGACTCGCTGGGGGAGAACCAGTACTTC.

This clonotype was counted at least ten times. The chain carries TRBV5-1 and TRBJ1-1; D is unclear. Trimming removed 3 bases from V and 2 bases from J, with 8 bases in between. Germline V CDR1 and CDR2: SGHRS, YFSETQ. The CDR3 spans 13 residues. The DNA of the CDR3 is TGCGCCAGCAGCTCGGACGCTAACACTGAAGCTTTCTTT. It encodes CASSSDANTEAFF.

This clonotype appeared many times. The DNA of the CDR3 is TGTGCCAGCAGCTTAGGGGGGACACCGAACTATGGCTACACCTTC. Translation gives CASSLGGTPNYGYTF. The V call is TRBV7-9, the J call TRBJ1-2; maybe TRBD1 (6 bases). Germline V CDR1 and CDR2: SEHNR, FQNEAQ (reference sequence). Trimming removed 1 base from V and 2 bases from J, with 11 bases in between. This CDR3 has 15 amino acids.

The chain links TRBV7-2 to TRBJ2-3; 8 nucleotides line up with TRBD1. This CDR3 contains 17 residues. Trimming took 4 bases from V and 1 from J; bases not matched to a gene: 10. The germline V gene encodes CDR1 SGHTA and CDR2 FQGNSA. The CDR3 DNA is TGTGCCAGCAGCTCCGGACAGGGCCGAGGAGGCACAGATACGCAGTATTTT. Translation: CASSSGQGRGGTDTQYF.

The rearrangement joins TRBV12-3 or TRBV12-4 to TRBJ2-5; D possibly matches TRBD1 or TRBD2 (5 bases each). Trimming left V 6 bases short and J 5 bases short, with 16 bases between. The CDR3 runs 14 residues. Written as DNA, the CDR3 is TGTGCCAGCAGCCAAATGAGGGGCGCGGAGACCCAGTACTTC. Its protein is CASSQMRGAETQYF.

This clonotype showed up many times. The genes are TRBV5-1 and TRBJ2-7; D is uncertain. The CDR3 extends over 13 amino acids. Germline loops: CDR1 SGHRS, CDR2 YFSETQ. V gave up 4 bases and J gave up 4 bases, with 12 bases separating them. CDR3 DNA sequence: TGCGCCAGCAGCCCCTCGCTAGGGTACGAGCAGTACTTC. This gives the protein CASSPSLGYEQYF.

In its sample, this clonotype was seen many times. The chain employs TRBV11-1 and TRBJ2-1; 14 bases align to TRBD2. Germline values: CDR1 SGHAT, CDR2 FQDESV (reference sequence). J lost 8 bases, V lost 4 bases, and 13 bases had no gene match. There are 18 residues in the CDR3. CDR3 residues: CASSYRPGLAGGSDEQFF. DNA of the CDR3: TGTGCCAGCAGCTACCGGCCCGGACTAGCGGGAGGATCCGATGAGCAGTTCTTC.

This clonotype was seen at least ten times. The CDR3 region has the DNA TGTGCCAGCAGTGGCCCCCGGGAGAGTCTTTATGGCTACACCTTC. Amino acid sequence: CASSGPRESLYGYTF. The chain links TRBV2 to TRBJ1-2; D remains unclear. From germline, CDR1 is SNHLY and CDR2 FYNNEI. V lost 4 bases and J 5 bases, leaving 17 bases between the germline ends. This CDR3 has 15 amino acids.

This clonotype has ten or more counts. The V call is TRBV6-5, the J call TRBJ2-2; D remains ambiguous. Germline loops: CDR1 MNHEY, CDR2 SVGAGI. Trimming removed 0 bases at V and 0 bases at J, with 8 bases between. The CDR3 has 16 residues. The CDR3 bases are TGTGCCAGCAGTTACTCGAAGCCAGCGAACACCGGGGAGCTGTTTTTT. It specifies CASSYSKPANTGELFF.

Many counts were recorded for this clonotype. The chain has TRBV5-1 and TRBJ1-1; D not certain. This CDR3 spans 13 amino acids. Trimming took 0 bases from V and 9 from J, leaving 12 bases between them. Per the germline V gene, CDR1 is SGHRS and CDR2 is YFSETQ. CDR3 coding DNA: TGCGCCAGCAGCTTGGACGTCTGGTCAAAAGCTTTCTTT. Protein: CASSLDVWSKAFF.

This clonotype was detected ten times or more. The V and J genes are TRBV12-3 or TRBV12-4 and TRBJ1-2, with D uncertain. This CDR3 is built from 10 residues. V lost 10 bases and J 7 bases, leaving 10 bases between the germline ends. The CDR3 region is CATAVVGYTF. The CDR3 nucleotides read TGTGCCACCGCCGTCGTTGGCTACACCTTC.

This clonotype was recorded many times. The chain carries TRBV7-2 and TRBJ2-7; 12 positions match TRBD2. The CDR3 totals 17 residues. The V segment lost 6 bases and the J segment 3 bases; nucleotides outside the gene matches: 12. From germline, CDR1 is SGHTA and CDR2 FQGNSA. The CDR3 region has the DNA TGTGCCAGCAGTCAAGGGCTAGCGGGAGGGTGGGGCTACGAGCAGTACTTC. Translating it yields CASSQGLAGGWGYEQYF.

There are many counts of this clonotype. The rearrangement links TRBV20-1 to TRBJ2-1; tentatively, D is TRBD1 or TRBD2 (5 bases each). V lost 6 bases and J 7 bases, leaving 22 bases between the germline ends. Per the germline V gene, CDR1 is DFQATT and CDR2 is SNEGSKA (reference sequence). The CDR3 spans 15 residues. CDR3: CSAPWGSWVGNEQFF. In DNA form, the CDR3 reads TGCAGTGCCCCCTGGGGGAGTTGGGTTGGGAATGAGCAGTTCTTC.

This clonotype was recorded at least ten times. This chain uses TRBV27 with TRBJ1-5; D possibly corresponds to TRBD1 (5 bases). Per the germline V gene, CDR1 is MNHEY and CDR2 is SMNVEV (reference sequence). The CDR3 has 15 residues. With 5 bases removed from V and 10 bases from J, the gap between germline ends came to 21 bases. CDR3 sequence reads: CASSPLQGTVFPQHF. The CDR3 DNA follows: TGTGCCAGCAGTCCCCTGCAGGGCACCGTTTTCCCCCAGCATTTT.

This clonotype was detected many times. V gene TRBV15 combines with J gene TRBJ2-1; the D gene is possibly TRBD2 (5 bases). This CDR3 is built from 15 residues. Germline V gene lookup returns CDR1 LNHNV and CDR2 YYDKDF (reference sequence). V gave up 0 bases and J gave up 4 bases, with 10 bases separating them. The CDR3 reads CATSRDPGGYNEQFF. The CDR3, as DNA: TGTGCCACCAGCAGAGATCCGGGCGGGTACAATGAGCAGTTCTTC.

This clonotype was recorded at least ten times. This chain joins TRBV9 and TRBJ2-3; D is undetermined. The CDR3 consists of 14 residues. Trimming stripped 2 bases from V and 0 bases from J, with 7 bases between. The germline V gene has CDR1 SGDLS and CDR2 YYNGEE. The CDR3 here is CASSVIGSTDTQYF. CDR3 bases: TGTGCCAGCAGCGTGATTGGGAGCACAGATACGCAGTATTTT.

For this clonotype: This may come from a read error, since a much larger clone is one base off. The gene calls are TRBV4-3 and TRBJ2-7; D is unclear. This CDR3 has 13 residues. Germline CDR1 LGHNA, CDR2 YSLEER. In nucleotides, the CDR3 is TGCGACAGCAGCCAAGAGCTAATCTACGAGCAGTACTTC. This gives the protein CDSSQELIYEQYF.

Ten or more counts support this clonotype. The chain uses TRBV7-2 and TRBJ1-2; no reliable D call. This CDR3 is built from 15 residues. V lost 2 bases and J 2 bases, leaving 12 bases between the germline ends. Germline V gene lookup returns CDR1 SGHTA and CDR2 FQGNSA. CDR3: CASSLSGSPNYGYTF. In DNA form, the CDR3 reads TGTGCCAGCAGCTTATCCGGCAGCCCCAACTATGGCTACACCTTC.

About this clonotype itself: It may be a read error: a sequence one base away is much more abundant. The CDR3 coding sequence is TGCGCCAGCAGCCAAGATATGAGGGGGACCGGGGAGCTGTTTTTT. It yields the protein CASSQDMRGTGELFF. This chain links TRBV4-3 with TRBJ2-2; perhaps TRBD1 as D (6 bases). Germline CDR1 and CDR2: LGHNA and YSLEER. CDR3 length equals 15 residues. V lost 0 bases and J lost 5, with 10 bases in between.

This clonotype was counted at least ten times. The chain joins TRBV10-3 to TRBJ2-1; a possible D gene is TRBD2 (5 bases). The CDR3 is made up of 12 amino acids. Trimming left V 4 bases short and J 6 bases short, with 7 bases between. The germline gives CDR1 ENHRY, CDR2 SYGVKD. CDR3 bases: TGTGCCATCAGTGCCCGGGGCAATGAGCAGTTCTTC. Translating it yields CAISARGNEQFF.

This clonotype appeared many times. V is TRBV29-1 and J is TRBJ1-1; D is unresolved. Trimming pared 3 bases from V and 0 bases from J, leaving 8 bases between. Germline lookup yields CDR1 SQVTM and CDR2 ANQGSEA. CDR3 length: 13 amino acids. For the CDR3, the DNA is TGCAGCGTTGACTCGGTCCTGAACACTGAAGCTTTCTTT. It encodes CSVDSVLNTEAFF. The full variable domain, in which reference TRBV29-1 and TRBJ1-1 provide the parts outside the CDR3, is SAVISQKPSRDICQRGTSLTIQCQVDSQVTMMFWYRQQPGQSLTLIATANQGSEATYESGFVIDKFPISRPNLTFSTLTVSNMSPEDSSIYLCSVDSVLNTEAFFGQGTRLTVV.